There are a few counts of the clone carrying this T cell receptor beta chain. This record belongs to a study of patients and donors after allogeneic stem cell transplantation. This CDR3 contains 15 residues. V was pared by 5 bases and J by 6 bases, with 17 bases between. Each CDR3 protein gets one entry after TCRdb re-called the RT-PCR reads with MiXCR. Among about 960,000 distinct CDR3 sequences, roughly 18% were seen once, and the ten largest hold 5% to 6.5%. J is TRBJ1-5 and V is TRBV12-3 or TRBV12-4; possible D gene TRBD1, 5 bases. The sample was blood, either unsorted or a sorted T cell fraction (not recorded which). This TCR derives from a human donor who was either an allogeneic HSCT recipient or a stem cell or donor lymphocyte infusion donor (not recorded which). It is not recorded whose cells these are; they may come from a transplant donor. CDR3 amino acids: CASSPERGAGQPQHF. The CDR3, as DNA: TGTGCCAGCAGTCCCGAAAGGGGCGCGGGTCAGCCCCAGCATTTT.